Each of the 20 T cell receptor beta chains below was sequenced from the same sample in a study of shared clonotypes between healthy human individuals. Method: immunoSEQ multiplex PCR; TCRdb's copy keeps in-frame clones and lacks some. The repertoire includes 1.5 million to 2.5 million clones, about 94% of them detected once, and 1% to 1.5% sits in the top ten. Cells designated naive CD8 were CD45RO-negative and were positively selected for CCR7, with terminally differentiated effector memory CD45RA+ cells excluded. Sequenced: naive CD8+ T cells sorted from blood. These receptors came from a man younger than 30 in good health.

The chain is built from TRBV7-9 and TRBJ1-6; weak D call: TRBD1 (6 bases). V gave up 5 bases and J gave up 7 bases, with 18 bases separating them. The CDR3 runs to 16 residues. Germline V lookup: CDR1 SEHNR, CDR2 FQNEAQ (reference sequence). CDR3 loop: CASSPPVQGGNSPLHF. The CDR3, as DNA: TGTGCCAGCAGCCCCCCCGTACAGGGAGGCAATTCACCCCTCCACTTT.

The chain uses TRBV11-2 and TRBJ2-1; possibly TRBD2 for D (7 bases). Germline lookup yields CDR1 SGHAT and CDR2 FQNNGV. V dropped 3 bases and J dropped 7 bases, with 10 bases sitting between them. This CDR3 spans 13 amino acids. CDR3 DNA: TGTGCCAGCAGCTTGGGGGGGCAGAATGAGCAGTTCTTC. Translated: CASSLGGQNEQFF.

V usage is TRBV4-1 and J usage is TRBJ1-1; D possibly corresponds to TRBD1 (6 bases). Trimming pared 1 base from V and 4 bases from J, leaving 16 bases between. Germline V lookup: CDR1 MGHRA, CDR2 YSYEKL. The length of the CDR3 is 16 residues. In DNA form, the CDR3 reads TGCGCCAGCAGCCAAGTTAGGGGGATTGAGGTCACTGAAGCTTTCTTT. Translating gives CASSQVRGIEVTEAFF.

V usage is TRBV27 and J usage is TRBJ1-6; D perhaps matches TRBD1 (5 bases). Per the germline V gene, CDR1 is MNHEY and CDR2 is SMNVEV (reference sequence). V was clipped by 11 bases and J by 3 bases, with 11 bases between them. The CDR3 is 13 amino acids. In nucleotides, the CDR3 is TGTGCCTCGGGGGAGTACTATAATTCACCCCTCCACTTT. It encodes CASGEYYNSPLHF.

The chain combines TRBV19 with TRBJ1-5, with D perhaps TRBD1 (5 bases). This CDR3 region has 13 residues. Trimming took off 3 bases at V and 7 bases at J, with 10 bases between the two ends. CDR1 is LNHDA, CDR2 SQIVND, per germline (reference sequence). This CDR3 reads CASSIRAGQPQHF. The DNA of the CDR3 is TGTGCCAGTAGTATCAGGGCAGGACAGCCCCAGCATTTT.

The V call is TRBV11-2, the J call TRBJ1-3; the D gene is possibly TRBD1 (6 bases). Trimming left V 0 bases short and J 0 bases short, with 15 bases between. Germline V gene lookup returns CDR1 SGHAT and CDR2 FQNNGV. The CDR3 covers 18 residues. CDR3 residues: CASSLESGASSSGNTIYF. Written as DNA, the CDR3 is TGTGCCAGCAGCTTAGAATCGGGGGCGTCGAGCTCTGGAAACACCATATATTTT.

The rearrangement joins TRBV6-5 to TRBJ1-2; 7 bases agree with TRBD1. From germline, CDR1 is MNHEY and CDR2 SVGAGI. CDR3 length: 14 residues. After removal of 7 bases from V and 6 bases from J, the junction contained 11 bases not matched to a gene. The CDR3: CASTPGAGGDGYTF. CDR3 DNA: TGTGCCAGCACGCCGGGAGCAGGGGGGGATGGCTACACCTTC.

This CDR3 reads CASSLVSDYQETQYF. The CDR3 DNA reads as TGTGCCAGCAGCTTAGTATCGGATTACCAAGAGACCCAGTACTTC. J is TRBJ2-5 and V is TRBV11-2; D call uncertain. This CDR3 is 15 amino acids long. Germline CDR1 SGHAT, CDR2 FQNNGV. V lost 1 base to trimming and J lost 0 bases, with 9 bases between them.

This clone was counted between two and nine times. This chain connects TRBV25-1 to TRBJ1-2; D gene uncertain. This CDR3 spans 10 amino acids. V lost 3 bases, J lost 7 bases, and 3 bases lay in between. Germline V gene lookup returns CDR1 MGHDK and CDR2 SYGVNS. The CDR3 here is CASSDTGYTF. The CDR3 bases are TGTGCCAGCAGTGATACTGGCTACACCTTC.

This clone was counted a single time. V and J are TRBV19 and TRBJ2-3; D perhaps matches TRBD2 (7 bases). The CDR3 sequence is 15 residues long. V lost 4 bases and J 2 bases, leaving 13 bases between the germline ends. The germline CDR1 and CDR2 sequences are LNHDA and SQIVND (reference sequence). Written as DNA, the CDR3 is TGTGCCAGTAGTACGGTCGGGGGGCCCACAGATACGCAGTATTTT. Protein: CASSTVGGPTDTQYF.

In regard to this clone: The junction departs from germline at one end; a sequencing error may be responsible. This chain uses TRBV7-8 with TRBJ2-7, with D perhaps being TRBD1 or TRBD2 (7 bases each). Germline CDR1 is SGHVS and CDR2 is FQNEAQ. The CDR3 consists of 15 residues. CDR3 nucleotide sequence: TGTGCCAGCAGCCTAGCGGCAGGGGGAGGGAACGAGCAGTACTTC. This sequence encodes CASSLAAGGGNEQYF. The variable domain in full, completed from reference TRBV7-8 and TRBJ2-7, reads GAGVSQSPRYKVAKRGQDVALRCDPISGHVSLFWYQQALGQGPEFLTYFQNEAQLDKSGLPSDRFFAERPEGSVSTLKIQRTQQEDSAVYLCASSLAAGGGNEQYFGPGTRLTVT.

The chain combines TRBV11-3 with TRBJ2-2; tentatively, D is TRBD2 (5 bases). CDR1 and CDR2 (germline): SGHNT, YENEEA. The length of the CDR3 is 13 residues. The V end was cut by 6 bases, the J end by 6 bases, with 11 bases between. CDR3 amino acids: CASSLAPPGELFF. In DNA form, the CDR3 reads TGTGCCAGCAGTCTAGCTCCCCCCGGGGAGCTGTTTTTT.

The genes are TRBV27 and TRBJ2-5; 8 nucleotides align to TRBD1. The CDR3 spans 16 residues. Germline CDR1 is MNHEY and CDR2 is SMNVEV (reference sequence). The V gene end was trimmed by 0 bases and the J gene end by 3 bases; junction bases not matched to a gene: 6. CDR3 sequence reads: CASSLSKGTGKETQYF. The CDR3 DNA sequence: TGTGCCAGCAGTTTATCGAAGGGGACAGGCAAAGAGACCCAGTACTTC.

The V gene is TRBV5-1, the J gene TRBJ2-7, with a weak D call TRBD2 (6 bases). Trimming took 1 base from V and 6 from J, leaving 11 bases between them. CDR1 is SGHRS and CDR2 is YFSETQ in the germline V gene. The CDR3 loop spans 13 amino acids. CDR3 sequence reads: CASSLNRDFEQYF. CDR3 DNA sequence: TGCGCCAGCAGCTTGAACCGGGACTTCGAGCAGTACTTC. Combining the CDR3 with reference TRBV5-1 and TRBJ2-7 gives the whole variable domain KAGVTQTPRYLIKTRGQQVTLSCSPISGHRSVSWYQQTPGQGLQFLFEYFSETQRNKGNFPGRFSGRQFSNSRSEMNVSTLELGDSALYLCASSLNRDFEQYFGPGTRLTVT.

The CDR3 loop is CASSLRLGQIETQYF. The DNA of the CDR3 is TGTGCCAGCAGTTTACGTCTGGGGCAAATAGAGACCCAGTACTTC. The gene calls are TRBV27 and TRBJ2-5, with TRBD1 as a possible D gene (5 bases). V was cut by 2 bases and J by 4 bases, with 14 bases left in between. The CDR3 length is 15 residues. Germline loops: CDR1 MNHEY, CDR2 SMNVEV (reference sequence).

This clone showed up just once. CDR3 nucleotides: TGCAGCGTGCAAGACAGAGATAGCAATCAGCCCCAGCATTTT. It is translated as CSVQDRDSNQPQHF. The chain recombines TRBV29-1 with TRBJ1-5; a possible D gene is TRBD1 (5 bases). The germline V gene encodes CDR1 SQVTM and CDR2 ANQGSEA. V lost 6 bases and J 0 bases, leaving 12 bases between the germline ends. CDR3 length equals 14 residues.

In this sample, this clone turned up once. The V gene is TRBV5-8, the J gene TRBJ1-5; no clear D. V was shortened by 4 bases and J by 3 bases, with 8 bases between the two germline ends. The germline V gene encodes CDR1 SGHTS and CDR2 YDEGEE. The CDR3 runs to 13 residues. The CDR3 sequence is CASSPLDNQPQHF. CDR3 bases: TGTGCCAGCAGCCCCCTAGACAATCAGCCCCAGCATTTT.

In DNA, the CDR3 is TGCGCCAGCAGCCAAGAGGAGGTTCTCCTGTGGGAGACCCAGTACTTC. Residues: CASSQEEVLLWETQYF. The V call is TRBV4-1, the J call TRBJ2-5; D may be TRBD2 (5 bases). Trimming cost V 0 bases and J 5 bases, with 16 bases left between them. CDR3 length: 16 amino acids. Per the germline V gene, CDR1 is MGHRA and CDR2 is YSYEKL.

To note about this clone: One junction end does not reproduce the germline sequence, and a read error may be involved. V is TRBV7-7 and J is TRBJ2-3; 8 bases align to TRBD2. The germline V gene has CDR1 SSHAT and CDR2 FNYEAQ (reference sequence). The CDR3 contains 17 residues. CDR3 sequence (DNA): TGTGCTAGCAGCTTATACGGAGCGGGAGTTGGGACAGATACGCAGTATTTT. Amino acids: CASSLYGAGVGTDTQYF.

The chain couples TRBV30 to TRBJ2-7; the match to TRBD2 covers 10 bases. Germline V gene data show CDR1 as GTSNPN and CDR2 as SVGIG (reference sequence). V gave up 2 bases and J gave up 6 bases; unmatched junction bases: 7. CDR3 length: 14 residues. The CDR3 reads CAWSLAGDVGEQYF. The CDR3 coding sequence is TGTGCCTGGAGTCTAGCGGGAGATGTTGGCGAGCAGTACTTC.